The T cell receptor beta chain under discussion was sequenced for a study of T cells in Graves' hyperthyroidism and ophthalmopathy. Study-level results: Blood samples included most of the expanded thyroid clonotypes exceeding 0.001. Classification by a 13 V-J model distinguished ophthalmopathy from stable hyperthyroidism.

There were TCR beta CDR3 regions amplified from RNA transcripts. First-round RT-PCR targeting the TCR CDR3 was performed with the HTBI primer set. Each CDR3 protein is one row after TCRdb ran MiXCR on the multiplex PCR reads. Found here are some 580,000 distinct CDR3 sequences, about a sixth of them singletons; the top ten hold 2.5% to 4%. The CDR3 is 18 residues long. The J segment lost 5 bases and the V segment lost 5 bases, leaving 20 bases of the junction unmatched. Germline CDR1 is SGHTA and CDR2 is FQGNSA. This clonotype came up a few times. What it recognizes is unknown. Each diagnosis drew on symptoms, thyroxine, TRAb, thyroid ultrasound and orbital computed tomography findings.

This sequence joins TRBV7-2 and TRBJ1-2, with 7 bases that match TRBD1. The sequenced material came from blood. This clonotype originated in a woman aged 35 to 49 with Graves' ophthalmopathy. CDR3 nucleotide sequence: TGTGCCAGCAGCCATCCAACGACCGGACAGGTATACGAGTATGGCTACACCTTC. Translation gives CASSHPTTGQVYEYGYTF.